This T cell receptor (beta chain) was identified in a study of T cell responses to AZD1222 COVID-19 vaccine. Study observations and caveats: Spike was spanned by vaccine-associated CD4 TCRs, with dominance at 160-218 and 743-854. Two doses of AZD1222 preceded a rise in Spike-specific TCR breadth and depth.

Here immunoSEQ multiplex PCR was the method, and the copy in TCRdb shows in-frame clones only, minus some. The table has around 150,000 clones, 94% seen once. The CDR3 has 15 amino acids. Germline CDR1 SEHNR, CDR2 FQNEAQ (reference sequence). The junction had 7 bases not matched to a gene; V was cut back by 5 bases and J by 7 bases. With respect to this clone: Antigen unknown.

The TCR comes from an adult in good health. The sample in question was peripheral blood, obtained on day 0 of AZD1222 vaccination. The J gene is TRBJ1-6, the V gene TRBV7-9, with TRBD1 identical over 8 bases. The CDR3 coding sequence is TGTGCCAGCAGCGGGCGGACAGGGCCGAATTCACCCCTCCACTTT. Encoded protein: CASSGRTGPNSPLHF. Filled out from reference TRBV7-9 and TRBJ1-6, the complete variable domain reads DTGVSQNPRHKITKRGQNVTFRCDPISEHNRLYWYRQTLGQGPEFLTYFQNEAQLEKSRLLSDRFSAERPKGSFSTLEIQRTEQGDSAMYLCASSGRTGPNSPLHFGNGTRLTVT.